This T cell receptor (beta chain) was documented in a study of T cell responses to AZD1222 COVID-19 vaccine. Whole-study findings and limits: At baseline, just a handful of AZD1222 recipients tested seropositive. The study sampled repertoires only after the peak T cell response.

Germline V gene lookup returns CDR1 LGHNA and CDR2 YNFKEQ. With 0 bases clipped from V and 11 bases from J, the junction kept 11 bases outside the gene matches. CDR3 length equals 15 residues. Details on this clone: Its antigen is as yet unknown.

Profiled with immunoSEQ multiplex PCR; TCRdb holds only in-frame clones, not every one. The sample includes about 150,000 clones, 88% of them seen just once. Sequenced material: peripheral blood, taken on day 0 of AZD1222 vaccination. V and J are TRBV4-2 and TRBJ1-1, with 8 positions matching TRBD1. This TCR was sampled from an adult in good health. CDR3 sequence: CASSQDPTGAMSAFF. DNA for the CDR3: TGTGCCAGCAGCCAAGATCCGACAGGGGCTATGAGCGCTTTCTTT.